Below, one T cell receptor (beta chain) is given with its context. Repertoires were generated with immunoSEQ multiplex PCR, while TCRdb's copy carries only in-frame clones and drops some. The sample lists 40,000 to 50,000 clones, 90% to 95% occurring once. V gave up 5 bases and J gave up 5 bases, with 22 bases separating them. The CDR3 is 18 amino acids. Germline lookup yields CDR1 LNHDA and CDR2 SQIVND (reference sequence). The record originates from a study of T cell changes during pregnancy in multiple sclerosis. The chain couples TRBV19 to TRBJ2-6; no clear D gene. The receptor's source is a female donor with multiple sclerosis, enrolled in a pregnancy study. This sample comprised CD8+ T cells from peripheral blood mononuclear cells, obtained in the third trimester of pregnancy. The CDR3 DNA is TGTGCCAGTAGTTCGCTATTGACATCACAAAGTCGGGCCAACGTCCTGACTTTC. Its translation is CASSSLLTSQSRANVLTF.